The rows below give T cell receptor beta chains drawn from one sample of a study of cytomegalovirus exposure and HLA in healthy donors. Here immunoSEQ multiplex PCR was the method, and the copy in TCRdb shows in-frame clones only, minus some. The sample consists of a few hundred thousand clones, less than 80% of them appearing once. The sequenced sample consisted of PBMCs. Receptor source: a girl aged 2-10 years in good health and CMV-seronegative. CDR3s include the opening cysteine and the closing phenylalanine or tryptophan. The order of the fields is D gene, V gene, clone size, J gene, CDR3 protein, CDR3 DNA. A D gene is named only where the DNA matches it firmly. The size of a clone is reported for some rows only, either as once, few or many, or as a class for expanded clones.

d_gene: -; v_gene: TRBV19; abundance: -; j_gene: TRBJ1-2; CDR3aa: CASCPGPNYGYTF; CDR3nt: TGTGCCAGCTGTCCGGGTCCTAACTATGGCTACACCTTC
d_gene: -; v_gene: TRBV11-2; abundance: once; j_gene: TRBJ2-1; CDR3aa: CASSLEGLQGHEQFF; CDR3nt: TGTGCCAGCAGCTTGGAGGGCCTCCAGGGCCATGAGCAGTTCTTC
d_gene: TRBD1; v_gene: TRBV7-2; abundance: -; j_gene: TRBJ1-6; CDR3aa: CASSLWGTGGSPLHF; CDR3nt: TGTGCCAGCAGCTTATGGGGGACAGGGGGTTCACCCCTCCACTTT
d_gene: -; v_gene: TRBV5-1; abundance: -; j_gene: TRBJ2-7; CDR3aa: CASSSGESSYEQYF; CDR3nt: TGCGCCAGCAGCTCGGGGGAGAGCTCCTACGAGCAGTACTTC
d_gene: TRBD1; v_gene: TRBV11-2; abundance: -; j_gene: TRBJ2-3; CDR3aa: CATLRGTGTTDTQYF; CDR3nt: TGTGCCACCCTAAGGGGGACAGGGACCACAGATACGCAGTATTTT
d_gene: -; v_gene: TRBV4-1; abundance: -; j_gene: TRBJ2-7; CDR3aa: CASSQDPGSPYEQYF; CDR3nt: TGCGCCAGCAGCCAAGATCCGGGGAGCCCCTACGAGCAGTACTTC
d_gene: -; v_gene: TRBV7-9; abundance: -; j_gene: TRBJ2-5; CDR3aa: CASSLAGQAQETQYF; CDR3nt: TGTGCCAGCAGCTTAGCTGGGCAGGCCCAAGAGACCCAGTACTTC
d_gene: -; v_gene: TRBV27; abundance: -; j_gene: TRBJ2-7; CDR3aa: CASSLSASDYEQYF; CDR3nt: TGTGCCAGCAGTTTATCGGCCAGCGACTACGAGCAGTACTTC
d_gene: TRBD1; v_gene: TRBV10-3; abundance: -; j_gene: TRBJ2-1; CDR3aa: CAISDPGGPYNEQFF; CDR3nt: TGTGCCATCAGTGACCCAGGGGGTCCCTACAATGAGCAGTTCTTC
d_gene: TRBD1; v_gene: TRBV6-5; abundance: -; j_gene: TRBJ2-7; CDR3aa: CASSPRRDRGHEQYF; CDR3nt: TGTGCCAGCAGCCCCCGCCGGGACAGGGGCCACGAGCAGTACTTC
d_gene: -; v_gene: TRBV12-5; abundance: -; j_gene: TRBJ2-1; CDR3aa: CVRTGEVDNEQFF; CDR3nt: TGCGTTAGAACAGGGGAGGTGGACAATGAGCAGTTCTTC
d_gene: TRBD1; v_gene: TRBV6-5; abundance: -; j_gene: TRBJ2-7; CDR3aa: CASSYAGGYEQYF; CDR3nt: TGTGCCAGCAGTTACGCAGGGGGCTACGAGCAGTACTTC
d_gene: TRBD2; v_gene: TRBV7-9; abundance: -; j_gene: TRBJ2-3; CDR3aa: CASSPRTSGDTQYF; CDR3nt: TGTGCCAGCAGTCCACGGACTAGCGGAGATACGCAGTATTTT
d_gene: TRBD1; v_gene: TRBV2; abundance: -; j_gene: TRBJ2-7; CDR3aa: CASTRRQGPYEQYF; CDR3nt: TGTGCCAGCACGAGGAGACAGGGCCCCTACGAGCAGTACTTC
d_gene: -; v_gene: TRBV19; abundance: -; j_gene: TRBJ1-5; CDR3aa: CASSMARNQPQHF; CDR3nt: TGTGCCAGTAGTATGGCCAGAAATCAGCCCCAGCATTTT
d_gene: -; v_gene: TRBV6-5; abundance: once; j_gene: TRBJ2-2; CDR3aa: CASRRLKLTGELFF; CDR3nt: TGTGCCAGCAGGCGGTTAAAGTTGACCGGGGAGCTGTTTTTT
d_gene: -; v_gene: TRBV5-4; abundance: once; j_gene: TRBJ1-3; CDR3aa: CASSSRSETGNTIYF; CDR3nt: TGTGCCAGCAGCTCGAGAAGCGAAACTGGAAACACCATATATTTT
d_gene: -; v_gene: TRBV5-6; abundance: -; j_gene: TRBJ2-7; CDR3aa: CASSSLTGSSYEQYF; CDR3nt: TGTGCCAGCAGCTCATTGACAGGTAGCTCCTACGAGCAGTACTTC
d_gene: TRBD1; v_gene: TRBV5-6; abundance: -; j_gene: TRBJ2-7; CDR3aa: CASSFGQGSYEQYF; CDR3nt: TGTGCCAGCAGTTTCGGACAGGGTTCCTACGAGCAGTACTTC
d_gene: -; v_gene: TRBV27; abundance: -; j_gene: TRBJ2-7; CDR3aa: CASRASQTYEQYF; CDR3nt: TGTGCCAGCAGAGCGTCTCAGACCTACGAGCAGTACTTC
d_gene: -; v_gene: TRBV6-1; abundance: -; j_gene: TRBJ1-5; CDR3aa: CASSENSYQPQHF; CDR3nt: TGTGCCAGCAGTGAAAACAGTTATCAGCCCCAGCATTTT
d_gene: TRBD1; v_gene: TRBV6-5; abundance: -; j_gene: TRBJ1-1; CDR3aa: CASSYSGTDNTEAFF; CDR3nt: TGTGCCAGCAGTTACTCCGGGACAGACAACACTGAAGCTTTCTTT
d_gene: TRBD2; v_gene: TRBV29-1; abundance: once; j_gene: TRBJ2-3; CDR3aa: CSVGTSGGGTDTQYF; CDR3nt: TGCAGCGTTGGGACTAGCGGGGGGGGCACAGATACGCAGTATTTT
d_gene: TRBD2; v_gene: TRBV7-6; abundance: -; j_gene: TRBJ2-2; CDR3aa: CASSLEYGGGPYTGELFF; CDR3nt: TGTGCCAGCAGCTTAGAATATGGCGGGGGGCCCTACACCGGGGAGCTGTTTTTT
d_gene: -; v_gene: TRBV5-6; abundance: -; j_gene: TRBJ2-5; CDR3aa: CASSLIGETQYF; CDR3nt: TGTGCCAGCAGCTTAATCGGAGAGACCCAGTACTTC
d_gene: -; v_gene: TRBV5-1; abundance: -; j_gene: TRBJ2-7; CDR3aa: CASKTGPYEQYF; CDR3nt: TGCGCCAGCAAAACAGGGCCCTACGAGCAGTACTTC
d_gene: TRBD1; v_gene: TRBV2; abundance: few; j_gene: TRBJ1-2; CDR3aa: CASRPNTGALYGYTF; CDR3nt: TGTGCCAGCAGGCCGAACACAGGGGCCCTCTATGGCTACACCTTC
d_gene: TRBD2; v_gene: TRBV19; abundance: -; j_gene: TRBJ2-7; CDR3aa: CASSPTSGGASNEQYF; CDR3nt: TGTGCCAGTAGTCCCACTAGCGGGGGGGCTTCTAACGAGCAGTACTTC
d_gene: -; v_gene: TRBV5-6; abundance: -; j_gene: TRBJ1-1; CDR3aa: CASSLGRDTEAFF; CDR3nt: TGTGCCAGCAGCTTGGGCAGGGACACTGAAGCTTTCTTT